The 20 T cell receptor beta chains listed next were all sequenced from one sample in a study of cytomegalovirus exposure and HLA in healthy donors. A multiplex PCR was run with 60 Vbeta primers and 13 Jbeta primers. Generated by immunoSEQ multiplex PCR, the TCRdb table keeps only in-frame clones and is missing some. The sample comprises some 200,000 clones, over 70% of which are singletons, and 3% to 4.5% rests with the top ten. Sequenced: PBMCs. The receptors stem from a man aged 45 to 65 in good health and CMV-seronegative.

The chain joins TRBV7-2 to TRBJ2-7; 9 bases are shared with TRBD1. This CDR3 is built from 19 residues. Germline assignment: CDR1 SGHTA and CDR2 FQGNSA. The V segment lost 0 bases and the J segment 2 bases; nucleotides outside the gene matches: 14. The CDR3 sequence is CASSLAGTGLSRRPYEQYF. The CDR3 region has the DNA TGTGCCAGCAGCTTAGCAGGGACAGGGCTCTCCCGACGACCCTACGAGCAGTACTTC. Combining the CDR3 with reference TRBV7-2 and TRBJ2-7 gives the whole variable domain GAGVSQSPSNKVTEKGKDVELRCDPISGHTALYWYRQSLGQGLEFLIYFQGNSAPDKSGLPSDRFSAERTGGSVSTLTIQRTQQEDSAVYLCASSLAGTGLSRRPYEQYFGPGTRLTVT.

The V call is TRBV7-3, the J call TRBJ1-6, with 8 positions matching TRBD1. Trimming cost V 5 bases and J 11 bases; bases outside gene matches: 5. Germline V gives CDR1 SGHTA, CDR2 FQGTGA. This CDR3 region has 13 residues. CDR3 sequence (DNA): TGTGCCAGCAGCCCCCAGGGGGCAGCACCCCTCCACTTT. It yields the protein CASSPQGAAPLHF.

The V gene is TRBV30, the J gene TRBJ1-4; D is perhaps TRBD1 (5 bases). Germline V gives CDR1 GTSNPN, CDR2 SVGIG (reference sequence). The CDR3 is made up of 16 amino acids. The V gene lost 2 bases and the J gene lost 2 bases, with 15 bases spanning the gap. The CDR3 protein is CAWSSFKAGTNEKLFF. The CDR3 DNA follows: TGTGCCTGGAGTTCTTTTAAAGCAGGGACTAATGAAAAACTGTTTTTT.

J is TRBJ1-2 and V is TRBV27, with 8 bases matching TRBD1. CDR1 MNHEY and CDR2 SMNVEV come from the germline V gene (reference sequence). V shed 3 bases and J 4 bases; nucleotides not matched to a gene: 7. The CDR3 has 15 amino acids. CDR3 sequence: CASSFRSQGGYGYTF. In nucleotides, the CDR3 is TGTGCCAGCAGTTTTCGCTCACAGGGGGGCTATGGCTACACCTTC.

The chain uses TRBV7-3 and TRBJ2-2; D call uncertain. The V gene's germline CDR1 is SGHTA and CDR2 FQGTGA. This CDR3 comprises 15 residues. Between the trimmed V and J ends, which lost 5 bases and 4 bases, there was a span of 14 bases. The CDR3 loop reads CASSPGPTPTGELFF. The CDR3 coding sequence is TGTGCCAGCAGCCCAGGCCCAACCCCCACCGGGGAGCTGTTTTTT. Drawing the rest from reference TRBV7-3 and TRBJ2-2, the complete variable domain is GAGVSQTPSNKVTEKGKYVELRCDPISGHTALYWYRQSLGQGPEFLIYFQGTGAADDSGLPNDRFFAVRPEGSVSTLKIQRTERGDSAVYLCASSPGPTPTGELFFGEGSRLTVL.

V usage is TRBV7-2 and J usage is TRBJ2-7; a weak D match, TRBD1 (6 bases). In germline, CDR1 is SGHTA, CDR2 FQGNSA. The V gene lost 3 bases and the J gene lost 3 bases, with 9 bases spanning the gap. This CDR3 region has 13 residues. CDR3 in DNA: TGTGCCAGCAGCTTGGGCAGGGGCTACGAGCAGTACTTC. This gives the protein CASSLGRGYEQYF.

This chain connects TRBV5-1 to TRBJ2-3; D unresolved. Germline values: CDR1 SGHRS, CDR2 YFSETQ. The CDR3 sequence is 14 residues long. The ends were cut back, 0 bases at V and 4 bases at J, with 9 bases in the middle. CDR3 nucleotide sequence: TGCGCCAGCAGCTTGGCCGAGGCGGCAGATACGCAGTATTTT. The encoded protein is CASSLAEAADTQYF. The full variable domain, with the rest looked up from reference TRBV5-1 and TRBJ2-3, is KAGVTQTPRYLIKTRGQQVTLSCSPISGHRSVSWYQQTPGQGLQFLFEYFSETQRNKGNFPGRFSGRQFSNSRSEMNVSTLELGDSALYLCASSLAEAADTQYFGPGTRLTVL.

The chain carries TRBV4-2 and TRBJ2-1, with D unresolved. CDR1 is LGHNA and CDR2 is YNFKEQ in the germline V gene. The germline V and J ends were trimmed by 1 base and 5 bases, with 12 bases remaining between them. The CDR3 has 15 residues. The CDR3 here is CASSQVYRGDNEQFF. In DNA form, the CDR3 reads TGTGCCAGCAGCCAAGTATATAGAGGAGACAATGAGCAGTTCTTC.

In its sample, this clone was seen a few times. The chain has TRBV9 and TRBJ2-3; TRBD2 matches at 7 bases. The CDR3 length is 15 residues. Germline V gives CDR1 SGDLS, CDR2 YYNGEE. Trimming cost V 4 bases and J 2 bases; bases outside gene matches: 7. The CDR3 loop reads CASSFRDYLTDTQYF. The DNA of the CDR3 is TGTGCCAGCAGCTTTCGGGACTATCTCACAGATACGCAGTATTTT.

The chain recombines TRBV27 with TRBJ1-6; no clear D. Germline CDR1 and CDR2: MNHEY and SMNVEV (reference sequence). The CDR3 covers 13 residues. Trimming stripped 5 bases from V and 6 bases from J, with 8 bases between. CDR3 residues: CASSRSINSPLHF. DNA of the CDR3: TGTGCCAGCAGTAGGAGCATTAATTCACCCCTCCACTTT.

The V call is TRBV9, the J call TRBJ2-1; 9 bases line up with TRBD2. This CDR3 is 15 amino acids long. Germline values: CDR1 SGDLS, CDR2 YYNGEE. Germline trimming cut 0 bases from V and 4 bases from J; bases unmatched to any gene: 2. The chain's CDR3 is CASSVDSGGYNEQFF. CDR3 bases: TGTGCCAGCAGCGTAGATAGCGGGGGTTACAATGAGCAGTTCTTC.

A single count supports this clone. The chain uses TRBV7-2 and TRBJ2-5; 8 positions match TRBD1. Trimming removed 4 bases from V and 4 bases from J; junction bases left unmatched: 17. Germline V gene lookup returns CDR1 SGHTA and CDR2 FQGNSA. This CDR3 is built from 18 residues. CDR3 amino acids: CASSSIGQGVSTGETQYF. For the CDR3, the DNA is TGTGCCAGCAGCTCGATTGGACAGGGAGTCTCAACAGGAGAGACCCAGTACTTC.

V usage is TRBV5-5 and J usage is TRBJ2-7, with 7 bases identical to TRBD1. Germline V lookup: CDR1 SGHKS, CDR2 YYEKEE (reference sequence). J lost 4 bases, V lost 3 bases, and 10 bases had no gene match. This CDR3 is built from 15 residues. This CDR3 is CASSSRDSKTYEQYF. The CDR3 DNA reads as TGTGCCAGCAGCTCCCGGGACAGTAAGACTTACGAGCAGTACTTC.

The chain recombines TRBV6-5 with TRBJ2-7; D is possibly TRBD1 (6 bases). This CDR3 has 12 amino acids. V was cut by 7 bases and J by 2 bases, with 9 bases left in between. Germline V lookup: CDR1 MNHEY, CDR2 SVGAGI. CDR3 sequence reads: CASTGQTYEQYF. CDR3 coding DNA: TGTGCCAGCACAGGACAGACCTACGAGCAGTACTTC.

The CDR3 loop is CASSPTRGTDTQYF. CDR3 nucleotides: TGTGCCAGCAGCCCGACGAGGGGCACAGATACGCAGTATTTT. This chain connects TRBV7-2 to TRBJ2-3, with D perhaps matching TRBD2 (5 bases). The CDR3 is made up of 14 amino acids. The germline CDR1 and CDR2 sequences are SGHTA and FQGNSA. The germline V and J ends were trimmed by 5 bases and 1 base, with 10 bases remaining between them.

This chain joins TRBV5-4 and TRBJ1-3; 7 nucleotides agree with TRBD1. The CDR3 loop spans 16 amino acids. After removal of 3 bases from V and 3 bases from J, the junction contained 9 bases not matched to a gene. In germline, CDR1 is SGHNT, CDR2 YYREEE (reference sequence). This CDR3 reads CASSWGGGDSGNTIYF. In DNA form, the CDR3 reads TGTGCCAGCAGCTGGGGCGGAGGGGACAGTGGAAACACCATATATTTT.

Only a few counts were recorded for this clone. V and J are TRBV6-5 and TRBJ2-5; 8 bases fit TRBD2. TRBJ2-7 explains the end of the DNA better; the J call may be wrong. The length of the CDR3 is 15 residues. Per germline, CDR1 MNHEY and CDR2 SVGAGI. In DNA, the CDR3 is TGTGCCAGCAGTTACTCTGCAGCGGGAGACTACGAGCAGTACTTC. It codes for CASSYSAAGDYEQYF.

The chain combines TRBV9 with TRBJ2-1; TRBD2 aligns across 7 bases. Germline CDR1 reads SGDLS; CDR2 reads YYNGEE. The junction had 6 bases not matched to a gene; V was cut back by 6 bases and J by 0 bases. The CDR3 extends over 15 amino acids. CDR3 in DNA: TGTGCCAGCACCAAGGGAGGGAGCTCCTACAATGAGCAGTTCTTC. Translated: CASTKGGSSYNEQFF.

Here the CDR3 DNA reads TGTGCCATCACTGATACGTCAAGAGACACCATATATTTT. Amino acids: CAITDTSRDTIYF. V is TRBV10-3 and J is TRBJ1-3; D gene uncertain. This CDR3 is 13 amino acids long. The V end was cut by 7 bases, the J end by 8 bases, with 15 bases between. CDR1 is ENHRY and CDR2 is SYGVKD in the germline V gene.

CDR3 amino acids: CASSQQPGQGEENIQYF. In DNA form, the CDR3 reads TGTGCCAGCAGCCAACAACCGGGACAGGGAGAGGAAAACATTCAGTACTTC. The V gene is TRBV4-2, the J gene TRBJ2-4, with 9 bases that match TRBD1. Per germline, CDR1 LGHNA and CDR2 YNFKEQ. This CDR3 spans 17 amino acids. Trimming cost V 2 bases and J 5 bases; bases outside gene matches: 10.